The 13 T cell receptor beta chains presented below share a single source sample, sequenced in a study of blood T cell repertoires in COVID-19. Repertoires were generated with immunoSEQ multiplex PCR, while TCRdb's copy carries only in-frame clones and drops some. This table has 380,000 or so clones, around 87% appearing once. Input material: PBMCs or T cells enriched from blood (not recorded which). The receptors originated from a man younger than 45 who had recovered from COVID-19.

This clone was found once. In DNA form, the CDR3 reads TGTGCCAGCAGTTTCGAGATGAACACCGGGGAGCTGTTTTTT. Its translation: CASSFEMNTGELFF. V gene TRBV27 combines with J gene TRBJ2-2; D ambiguous. The germline V gene has CDR1 MNHEY and CDR2 SMNVEV (reference sequence). V shed 3 bases and J shed 1 base, with 6 bases lying between them. This CDR3 spans 14 amino acids.

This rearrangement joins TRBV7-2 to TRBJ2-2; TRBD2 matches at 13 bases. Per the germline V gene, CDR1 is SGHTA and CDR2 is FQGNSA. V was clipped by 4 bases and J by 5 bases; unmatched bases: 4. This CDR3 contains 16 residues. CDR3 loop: CASSWGLAGRTGELFF. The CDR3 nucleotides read TGTGCCAGCAGCTGGGGACTAGCGGGGAGAACCGGGGAGCTGTTTTTT.

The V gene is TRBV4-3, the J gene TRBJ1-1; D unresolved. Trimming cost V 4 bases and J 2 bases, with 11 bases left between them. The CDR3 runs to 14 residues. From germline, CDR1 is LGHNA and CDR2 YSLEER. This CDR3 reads CASSRGPGNTEAFF. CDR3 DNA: TGCGCCAGCAGCCGAGGCCCGGGAAACACTGAAGCTTTCTTT.

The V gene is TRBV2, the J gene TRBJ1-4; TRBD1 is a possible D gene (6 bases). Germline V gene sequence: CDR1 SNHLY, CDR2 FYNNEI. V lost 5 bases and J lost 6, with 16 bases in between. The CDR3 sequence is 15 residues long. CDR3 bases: TGTGCCAGCAGTTTACAGGGTGTATGGTATGAAAAACTGTTTTTT. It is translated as CASSLQGVWYEKLFF.

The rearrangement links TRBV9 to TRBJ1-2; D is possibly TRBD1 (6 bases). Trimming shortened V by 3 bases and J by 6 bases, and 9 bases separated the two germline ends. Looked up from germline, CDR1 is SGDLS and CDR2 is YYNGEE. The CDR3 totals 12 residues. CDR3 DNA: TGTGCCAGCAGCGCACAGGGCCATGGCTACACCTTC. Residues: CASSAQGHGYTF.

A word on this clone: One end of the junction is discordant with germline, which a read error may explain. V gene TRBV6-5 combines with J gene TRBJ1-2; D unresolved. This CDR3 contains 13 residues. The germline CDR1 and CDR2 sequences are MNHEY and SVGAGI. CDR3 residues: CASSDSRVSGYTF. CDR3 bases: TGTGCCAGCAGTGACTCCCGAGTGTCTGGCTACACCTTC.

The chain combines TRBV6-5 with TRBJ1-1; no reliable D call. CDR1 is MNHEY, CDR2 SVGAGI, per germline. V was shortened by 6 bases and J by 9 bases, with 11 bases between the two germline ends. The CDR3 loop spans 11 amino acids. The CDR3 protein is CASRSLEQAFF. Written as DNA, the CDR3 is TGTGCCAGCAGGTCTCTTGAGCAAGCTTTCTTT.

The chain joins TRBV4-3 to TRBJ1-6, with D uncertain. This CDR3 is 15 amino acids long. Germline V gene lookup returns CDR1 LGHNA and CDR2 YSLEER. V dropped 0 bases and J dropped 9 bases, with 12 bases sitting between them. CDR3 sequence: CASSQDPRGGSPLHF. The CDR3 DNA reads TGCGCCAGCAGCCAAGATCCCAGAGGAGGTTCACCCCTCCACTTT.

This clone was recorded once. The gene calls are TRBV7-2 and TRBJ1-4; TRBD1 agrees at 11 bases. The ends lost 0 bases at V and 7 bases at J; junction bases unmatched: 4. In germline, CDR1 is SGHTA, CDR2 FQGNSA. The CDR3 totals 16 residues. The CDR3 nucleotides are TGTGCCAGCAGCTTAGCCGGACAGGGGGCGAGTGAAAAACTGTTTTTT. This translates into CASSLAGQGASEKLFF.

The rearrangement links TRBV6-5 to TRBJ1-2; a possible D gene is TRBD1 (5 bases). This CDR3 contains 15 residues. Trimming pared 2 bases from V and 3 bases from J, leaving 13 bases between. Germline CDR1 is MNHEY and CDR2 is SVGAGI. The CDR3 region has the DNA TGTGCCAGCAGTTACGATGATCGGGGGGACTATGGCTACACCTTC. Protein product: CASSYDDRGDYGYTF.

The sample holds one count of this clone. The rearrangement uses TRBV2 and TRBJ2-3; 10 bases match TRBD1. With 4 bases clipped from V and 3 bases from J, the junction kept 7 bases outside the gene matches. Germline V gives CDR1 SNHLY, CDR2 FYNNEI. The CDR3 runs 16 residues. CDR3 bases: TGTGCCAGCAGTGTCAAGGACAGGGGGTTAACAGATACGCAGTATTTT. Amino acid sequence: CASSVKDRGLTDTQYF.

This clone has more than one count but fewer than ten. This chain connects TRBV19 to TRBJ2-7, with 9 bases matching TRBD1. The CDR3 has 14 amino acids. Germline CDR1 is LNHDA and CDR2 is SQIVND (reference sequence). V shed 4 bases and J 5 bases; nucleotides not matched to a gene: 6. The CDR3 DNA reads TGTGCCAGTAGTACTTGGACAGGGGCTGACGAGCAGTACTTC. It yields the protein CASSTWTGADEQYF.

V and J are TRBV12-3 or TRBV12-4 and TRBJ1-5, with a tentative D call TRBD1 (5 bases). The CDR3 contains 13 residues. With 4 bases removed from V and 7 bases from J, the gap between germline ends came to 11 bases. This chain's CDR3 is CASSWGEKQPQHF. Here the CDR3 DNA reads TGTGCCAGCAGTTGGGGGGAAAAGCAGCCCCAGCATTTT.